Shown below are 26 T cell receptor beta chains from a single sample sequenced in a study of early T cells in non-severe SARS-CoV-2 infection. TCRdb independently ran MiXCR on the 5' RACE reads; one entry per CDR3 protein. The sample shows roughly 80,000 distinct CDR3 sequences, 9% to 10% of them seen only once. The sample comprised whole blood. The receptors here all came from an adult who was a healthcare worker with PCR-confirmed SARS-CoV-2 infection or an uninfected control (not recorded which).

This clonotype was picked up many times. This CDR3 is CASSLAVGPRRDEQFF. The CDR3 DNA reads TGTGCCAGCAGCTTAGCGGTGGGACCCCGCAGGGATGAGCAGTTCTTC. The V gene is TRBV7-9, the J gene TRBJ2-1; either TRBD1 or TRBD2 may fit D (5 bases each). The CDR3 totals 16 residues. Trimming cost V 0 bases and J 8 bases, with 17 bases left between them. Germline values: CDR1 SEHNR, CDR2 FQNEAQ (reference sequence). The complete variable domain, with remaining parts taken from reference TRBV7-9 and TRBJ2-1, reads DTGVSQNPRHKITKRGQNVTFRCDPISEHNRLYWYRQTLGQGPEFLTYFQNEAQLEKSRLLSDRFSAERPKGSFSTLEIQRTEQGDSAMYLCASSLAVGPRRDEQFFGPGTRLTVL.

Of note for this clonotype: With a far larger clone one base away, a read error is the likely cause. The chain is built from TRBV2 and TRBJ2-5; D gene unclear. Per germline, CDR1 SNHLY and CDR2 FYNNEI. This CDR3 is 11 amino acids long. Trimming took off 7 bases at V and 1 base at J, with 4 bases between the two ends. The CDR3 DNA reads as TGTGCCAGCAACCTCCAAGAGACCCAGTACTTC. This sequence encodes CASNLQETQYF.

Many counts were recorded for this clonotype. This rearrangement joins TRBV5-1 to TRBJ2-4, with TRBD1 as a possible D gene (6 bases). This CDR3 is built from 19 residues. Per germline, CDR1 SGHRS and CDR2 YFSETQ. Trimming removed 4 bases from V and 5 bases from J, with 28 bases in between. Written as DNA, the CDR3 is TGCGCCAGCAGCCACCCCTCCAGGGGCGCTCCTCAATTGGAAAACATTCAGTACTTC. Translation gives CASSHPSRGAPQLENIQYF.

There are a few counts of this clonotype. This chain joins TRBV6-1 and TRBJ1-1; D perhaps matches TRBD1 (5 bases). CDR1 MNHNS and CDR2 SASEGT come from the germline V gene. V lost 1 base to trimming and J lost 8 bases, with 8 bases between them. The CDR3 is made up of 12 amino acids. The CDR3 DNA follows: TGTGCCAGCAGTGAAGGCCGGGGGGAAGCTTTCTTT. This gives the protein CASSEGRGEAFF.

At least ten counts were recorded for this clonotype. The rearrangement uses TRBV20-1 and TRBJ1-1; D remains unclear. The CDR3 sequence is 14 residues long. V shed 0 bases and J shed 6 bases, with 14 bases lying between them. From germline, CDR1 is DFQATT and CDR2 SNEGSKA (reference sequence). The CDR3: CSARDPGVGAEAFF. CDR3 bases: TGCAGTGCTAGAGATCCTGGGGTCGGGGCTGAAGCTTTCTTT.

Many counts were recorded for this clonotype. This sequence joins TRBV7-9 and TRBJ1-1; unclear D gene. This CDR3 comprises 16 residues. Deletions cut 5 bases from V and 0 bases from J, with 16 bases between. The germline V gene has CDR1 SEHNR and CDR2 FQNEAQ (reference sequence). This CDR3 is CASSPRVNRLNTEAFF. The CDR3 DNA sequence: TGTGCCAGCAGCCCACGTGTAAACAGATTGAACACTGAAGCTTTCTTT. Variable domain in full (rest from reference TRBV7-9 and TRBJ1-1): DTGVSQNPRHKITKRGQNVTFRCDPISEHNRLYWYRQTLGQGPEFLTYFQNEAQLEKSRLLSDRFSAERPKGSFSTLEIQRTEQGDSAMYLCASSPRVNRLNTEAFFGQGTRLTVV.

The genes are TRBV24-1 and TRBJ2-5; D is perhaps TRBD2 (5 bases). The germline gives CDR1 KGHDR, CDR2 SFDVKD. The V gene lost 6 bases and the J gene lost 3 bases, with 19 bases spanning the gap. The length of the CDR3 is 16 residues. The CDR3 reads CATSTLNPTGEETQYF. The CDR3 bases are TGTGCCACCAGTACACTCAACCCAACCGGGGAAGAGACCCAGTACTTC.

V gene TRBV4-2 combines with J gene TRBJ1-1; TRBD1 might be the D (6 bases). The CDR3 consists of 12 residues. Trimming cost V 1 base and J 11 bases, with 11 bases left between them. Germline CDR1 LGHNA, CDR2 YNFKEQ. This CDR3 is CASSQGGGPAFF. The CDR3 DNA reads TGTGCCAGCAGCCAAGGCGGGGGGCCGGCTTTCTTT.

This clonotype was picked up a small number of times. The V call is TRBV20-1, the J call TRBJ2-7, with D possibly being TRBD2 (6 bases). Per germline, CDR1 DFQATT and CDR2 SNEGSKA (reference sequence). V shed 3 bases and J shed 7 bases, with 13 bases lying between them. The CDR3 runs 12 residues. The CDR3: CSASRAGREQYF. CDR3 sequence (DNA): TGCAGTGCTAGTCGGGCGGGGCGTGAGCAGTACTTC.

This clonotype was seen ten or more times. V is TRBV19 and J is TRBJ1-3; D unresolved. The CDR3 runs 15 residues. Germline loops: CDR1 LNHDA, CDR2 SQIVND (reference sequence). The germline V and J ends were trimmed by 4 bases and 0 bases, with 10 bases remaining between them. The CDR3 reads CASSTRVPSGNTIYF. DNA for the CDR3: TGTGCCAGTAGTACCCGGGTTCCCTCTGGAAACACCATATATTTT.

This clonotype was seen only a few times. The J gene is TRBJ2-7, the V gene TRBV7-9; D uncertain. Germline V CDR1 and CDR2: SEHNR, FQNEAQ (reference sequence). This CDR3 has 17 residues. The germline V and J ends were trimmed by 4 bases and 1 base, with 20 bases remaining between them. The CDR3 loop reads CASSSNSFRSPSYEQYF. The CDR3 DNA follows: TGTGCCAGCAGCTCGAACAGCTTTCGGTCCCCGTCCTACGAGCAGTACTTC.

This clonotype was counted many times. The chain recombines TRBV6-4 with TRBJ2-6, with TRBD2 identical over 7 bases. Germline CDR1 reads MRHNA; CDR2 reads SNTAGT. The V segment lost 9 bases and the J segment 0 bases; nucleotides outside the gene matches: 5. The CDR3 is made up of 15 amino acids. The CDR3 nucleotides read TGTGCCAGTGATAAGCGGGGCTCTGGGGCCAACGTCCTGACTTTC. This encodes CASDKRGSGANVLTF.

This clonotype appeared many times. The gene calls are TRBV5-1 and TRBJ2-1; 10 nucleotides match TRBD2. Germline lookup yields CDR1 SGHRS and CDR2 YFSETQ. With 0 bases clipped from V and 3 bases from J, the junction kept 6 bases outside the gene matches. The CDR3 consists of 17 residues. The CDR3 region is CASSLDPGLAVYNEQFF. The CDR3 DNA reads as TGCGCCAGCAGCTTGGACCCAGGACTAGCGGTCTACAATGAGCAGTTCTTC.

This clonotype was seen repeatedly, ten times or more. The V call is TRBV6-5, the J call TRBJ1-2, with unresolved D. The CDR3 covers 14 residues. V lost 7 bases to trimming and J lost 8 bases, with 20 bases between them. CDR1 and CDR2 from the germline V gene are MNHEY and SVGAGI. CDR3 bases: TGTGCCAGCACTCCCCGGATGGGGAATGGGGGCTACACCTTC. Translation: CASTPRMGNGGYTF.

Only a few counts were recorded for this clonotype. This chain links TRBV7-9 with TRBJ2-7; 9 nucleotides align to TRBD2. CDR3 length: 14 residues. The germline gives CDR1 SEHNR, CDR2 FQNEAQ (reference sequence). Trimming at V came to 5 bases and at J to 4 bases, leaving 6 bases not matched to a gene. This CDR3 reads CASSSLAGEYEQYF. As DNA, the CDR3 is TGTGCCAGCAGCAGTTTAGCGGGAGAATACGAGCAGTACTTC.

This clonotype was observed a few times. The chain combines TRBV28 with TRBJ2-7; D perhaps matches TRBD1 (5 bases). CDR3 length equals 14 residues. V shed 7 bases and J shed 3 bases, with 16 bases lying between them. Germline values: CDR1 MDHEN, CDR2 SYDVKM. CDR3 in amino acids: CASTRQPRDYEQYF. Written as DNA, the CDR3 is TGTGCCAGCACCCGACAGCCGAGAGACTACGAGCAGTACTTC.

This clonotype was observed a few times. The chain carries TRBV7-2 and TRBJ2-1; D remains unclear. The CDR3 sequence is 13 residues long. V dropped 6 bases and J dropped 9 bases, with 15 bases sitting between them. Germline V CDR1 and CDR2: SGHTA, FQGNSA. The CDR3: CASRLGFKGEQFF. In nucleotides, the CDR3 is TGTGCCAGCAGACTTGGGTTCAAGGGTGAGCAGTTCTTC.

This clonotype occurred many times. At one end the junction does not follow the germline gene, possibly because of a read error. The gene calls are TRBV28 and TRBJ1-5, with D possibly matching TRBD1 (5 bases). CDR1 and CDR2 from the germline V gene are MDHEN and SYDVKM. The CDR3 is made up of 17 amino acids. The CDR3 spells CASNLVPGKAPNQPQHF. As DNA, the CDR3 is TGTGCCAGCAATTTAGTACCAGGGAAGGCTCCCAATCAGCCCCAGCATTTT. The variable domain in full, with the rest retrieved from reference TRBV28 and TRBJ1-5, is DVKVTQSSRYLVKRTGEKVFLECVQDMDHENMFWYRQDPGLGLRLIYFSYDVKMKEKGDIPEGYSVSREKKERFSLILESASTNQTSMYLCASNLVPGKAPNQPQHFGDGTRLSIL.

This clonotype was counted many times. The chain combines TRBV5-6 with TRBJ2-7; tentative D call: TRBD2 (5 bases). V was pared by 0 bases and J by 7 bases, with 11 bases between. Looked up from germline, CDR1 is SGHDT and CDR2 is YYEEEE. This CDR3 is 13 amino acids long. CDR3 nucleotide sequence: TGTGCCAGCAGCTTGGGACTTACGGGGGAGCAGTACTTC. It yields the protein CASSLGLTGEQYF.

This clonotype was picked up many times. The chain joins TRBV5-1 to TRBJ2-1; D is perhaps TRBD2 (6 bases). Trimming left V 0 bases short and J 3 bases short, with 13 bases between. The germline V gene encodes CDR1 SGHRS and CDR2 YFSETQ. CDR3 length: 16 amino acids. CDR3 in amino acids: CASSLEPAGVYNEQFF. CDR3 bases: TGCGCCAGCAGCTTGGAGCCAGCGGGCGTCTACAATGAGCAGTTCTTC.

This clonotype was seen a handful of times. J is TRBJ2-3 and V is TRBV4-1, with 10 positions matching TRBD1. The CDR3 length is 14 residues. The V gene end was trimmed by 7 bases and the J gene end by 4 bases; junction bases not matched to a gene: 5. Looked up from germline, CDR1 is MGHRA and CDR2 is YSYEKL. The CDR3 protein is CASMDRGNADTQYF. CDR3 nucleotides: TGCGCCAGCATGGACAGGGGGAACGCAGATACGCAGTATTTT.

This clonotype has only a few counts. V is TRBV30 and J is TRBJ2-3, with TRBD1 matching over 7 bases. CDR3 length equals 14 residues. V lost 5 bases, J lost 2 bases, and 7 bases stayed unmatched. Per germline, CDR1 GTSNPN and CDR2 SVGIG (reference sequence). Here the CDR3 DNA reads TGTGCCTGGGACTGGGACAGATTCACAGATACGCAGTATTTT. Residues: CAWDWDRFTDTQYF.

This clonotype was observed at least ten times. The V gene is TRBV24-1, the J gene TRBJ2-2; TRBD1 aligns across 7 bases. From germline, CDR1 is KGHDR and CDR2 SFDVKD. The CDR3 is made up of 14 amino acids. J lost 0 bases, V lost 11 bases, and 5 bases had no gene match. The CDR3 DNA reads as TGTGCCAGCCGTACAGGGGCGAACACCGGGGAGCTGTTTTTT. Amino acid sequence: CASRTGANTGELFF.

CDR3 in amino acids: CASKPVGANEQFF. CDR3 nucleotides: TGTGCCAGCAAACCGGTGGGGGCTAATGAGCAGTTCTTC. The V call is TRBV27, the J call TRBJ2-1; possible D gene TRBD1, 6 bases. The CDR3 loop spans 13 amino acids. Trimming removed 7 bases from V and 7 bases from J, with 14 bases in between. Germline V CDR1 and CDR2: MNHEY, SMNVEV (reference sequence).

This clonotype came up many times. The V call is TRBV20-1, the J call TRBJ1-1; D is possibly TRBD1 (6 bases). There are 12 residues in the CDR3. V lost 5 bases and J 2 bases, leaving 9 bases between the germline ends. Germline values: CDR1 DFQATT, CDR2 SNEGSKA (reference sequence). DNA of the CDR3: TGCAGTGCTCAACAGGGAAACACTGAAGCTTTCTTT. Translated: CSAQQGNTEAFF.

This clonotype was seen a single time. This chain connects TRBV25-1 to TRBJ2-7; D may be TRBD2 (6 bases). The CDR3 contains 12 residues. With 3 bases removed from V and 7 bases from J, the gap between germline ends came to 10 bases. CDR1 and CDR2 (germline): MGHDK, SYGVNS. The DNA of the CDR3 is TGTGCCAGCAGTGACGGGACTTCGGAGCAGTACTTC. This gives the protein CASSDGTSEQYF.